This record covers a single TCR beta chain. The entry originates in a study of OX40 agonist ivuxolimab in advanced cancers. Libraries were prepared by immunoSEQ multiplex PCR; TCRdb keeps only in-frame clonotypes and omits some of them. The sample includes roughly 60,000 clones, approximately 80% seen only once; the top ten take roughly 1.9%. This CDR3 spans 15 amino acids. Germline V CDR1 and CDR2: MNHNS, SASEGT. With 7 bases removed from V and 0 bases from J, the gap between germline ends came to 13 bases. The chain combines TRBV6-1 with TRBJ2-1; D is undetermined. This receptor was taken from an adult with an advanced solid tumor such as melanoma, head and neck, liver or kidney cancer. The material was CD4+ or CD8+ T cells sorted from blood, obtained in a trial of the OX40 agonist ivuxolimab. The CDR3 here is CASTGVTSSYNEQFF. CDR3 nucleotide sequence: TGTGCCAGCACGGGCGTAACCAGCTCCTACAATGAGCAGTTCTTC.